The clone carrying this T cell receptor (beta chain) was seen more than once but under ten times. Its target is not known. The germline gives CDR1 SGHTA, CDR2 FQGTGA. The CDR3 is 14 amino acids. Trimming removed 5 bases from V and 9 bases from J, with 17 bases in between. As every portion of the isolated RNA was reverse transcribed, the sequencing read expressed TCRB transcripts. The method was immunoSEQ multiplex PCR; TCRdb's version includes in-frame clones alone and lacks a portion of them. The repertoire consists of about 370,000 clones, with 9.5% to 10% occurring once and the leading ten covering approximately 0.55%. This sample is drawn from a study of beta chain features in type 1 diabetes. General observations from the study: Significant though moderate, a shortening of TCRB CDR3s appeared in all four CD4+ subsets of Type 1 diabetes patients.

This clonotype originated in a man aged 25-40 years with type 1 diabetes. The sequenced sample consisted of central memory CD4+ T cells from blood. The chain joins TRBV7-3 to TRBJ2-1; D possibly corresponds to TRBD1 (5 bases). CDR3 bases: TGTGCCAGCAGCGCTGGACACACACCAGCTGAGCAGTTCTTC. Its protein product is CASSAGHTPAEQFF.